The 32 T cell receptor beta chains below were found in one sample sequenced in a study of blood T cell repertoires in COVID-19. Some clones are missing from TCRdb's copy, which holds only in-frame ones; the method was immunoSEQ multiplex PCR. The sample includes 100,000 to 150,000 clones, roughly 90% of them seen just once. The specimen sequenced was peripheral blood. Receptors were obtained from a man aged 65-85 years who had recovered from COVID-19.

This rearrangement joins TRBV19 to TRBJ2-1; TRBD1 matches 7 bases. Germline V gene sequence: CDR1 LNHDA, CDR2 SQIVND (reference sequence). V shed 10 bases, J shed 7 bases, and the junction held 10 bases outside the gene matches. This CDR3 spans 13 amino acids. Written as DNA, the CDR3 is TGTGCCACTGCAGTTGACAGGGAAAATGAGCAGTTCTTC. Translated: CATAVDRENEQFF.

This rearrangement joins TRBV7-2 to TRBJ2-5; 8 bases are shared with TRBD2. V shed 5 bases and J 5 bases; nucleotides not matched to a gene: 13. Germline assignment: CDR1 SGHTA and CDR2 FQGNSA. The CDR3 is 16 residues long. In DNA, the CDR3 is TGTGCCAGCAGCCCATTTCGGACTAGCCTGGGGGAGACCCAGTACTTC. Residues: CASSPFRTSLGETQYF.

The chain employs TRBV12-5 and TRBJ2-1, with 9 bases that match TRBD1. With V trimmed by 6 bases and J by 6 bases, 9 bases remained unmatched. Germline assignment: CDR1 LGHNT and CDR2 FRNRAP. This CDR3 spans 15 amino acids. CDR3 loop: CASGLSGQGPNEQFF. CDR3 in DNA: TGTGCTAGTGGGTTATCGGGACAGGGCCCCAATGAGCAGTTCTTC. The full variable domain, with the rest looked up from reference TRBV12-5 and TRBJ2-1, is DARVTQTPRHKVTEMGQEVTMRCQPILGHNTVFWYRQTMMQGLELLAYFRNRAPLDDSGMPKDRFSAEMPDATLATLKIQPSEPRDSAVYFCASGLSGQGPNEQFFGPGTRLTVL.

This clone was recorded once. This chain uses TRBV9 with TRBJ2-3; D not certain. CDR3 length: 15 residues. Trimming took 2 bases from V and 2 from J, leaving 12 bases between them. CDR1 is SGDLS, CDR2 YYNGEE, per germline. The CDR3 sequence is CASSVQERPTDTQYF. The DNA of the CDR3 is TGTGCCAGCAGCGTTCAGGAACGGCCCACAGATACGCAGTATTTT.

The chain couples TRBV11-1 to TRBJ2-1; 8 bases line up with TRBD2. V trimming: 6 bases; J trimming: 4 bases; junction bases outside the gene matches: 11. The CDR3 has 16 residues. The germline CDR1 and CDR2 sequences are SGHAT and FQDESV (reference sequence). In DNA, the CDR3 is TGTGCCAGCAGTTCACGACTAGCGAGACAATACAATGAGCAGTTCTTC. It translates to CASSSRLARQYNEQFF.

V is TRBV7-3 and J is TRBJ2-1; perhaps TRBD2 as D (6 bases). The germline V gene has CDR1 SGHTA and CDR2 FQGTGA. The V end lost 3 bases, the J end lost 4 bases, and 13 bases lay between the germline ends. The CDR3 has 15 amino acids. The CDR3 region is CASSLRDAIYNEQFF. DNA of the CDR3: TGTGCCAGCAGCTTGCGGGACGCGATTTACAATGAGCAGTTCTTC. Full variable domain (outside the CDR3, taken from reference TRBV7-3 and TRBJ2-1): GAGVSQTPSNKVTEKGKYVELRCDPISGHTALYWYRQSLGQGPEFLIYFQGTGAADDSGLPNDRFFAVRPEGSVSTLKIQRTERGDSAVYLCASSLRDAIYNEQFFGPGTRLTVL.

This clone came up many times. The chain couples TRBV28 to TRBJ2-3; 7 bases are shared with TRBD2. J lost 3 bases, V lost 11 bases, and 8 bases had no gene match. The CDR3 is 13 amino acids. Germline CDR1 is MDHEN and CDR2 is SYDVKM. The CDR3 bases are TGTGCCTCCGCGGGAGAAGGGACAGATACGCAGTATTTT. This sequence encodes CASAGEGTDTQYF.

The chain joins TRBV7-2 to TRBJ1-5; TRBD1 is a possible D gene (6 bases). Trimming removed 5 bases from V and 3 bases from J, with 14 bases in between. Germline V lookup: CDR1 SGHTA, CDR2 FQGNSA. The CDR3 is 15 residues long. The CDR3 is CASSIRGGNNQPQHF. As DNA, the CDR3 is TGTGCCAGCAGCATCCGGGGGGGCAACAATCAGCCCCAGCATTTT.

The chain employs TRBV10-3 and TRBJ1-6; TRBD1 matches at 7 bases. Losses at the gene ends were 6 bases for V and 6 bases for J; bases not matched to a gene: 5. This CDR3 is built from 14 residues. Germline-derived CDR1 and CDR2 are ENHRY and SYGVKD. The CDR3 reads CAISQTGFNSPLHF. The CDR3 nucleotides read TGTGCCATCAGCCAGACAGGGTTTAATTCACCCCTCCACTTT.

The V gene is TRBV6-1, the J gene TRBJ2-1; 11 nucleotides agree with TRBD2. Germline-derived CDR1 and CDR2 are MNHNS and SASEGT. V dropped 4 bases and J dropped 6; count of bases not matched to a gene: 8. The CDR3 is made up of 16 amino acids. CDR3 DNA: TGTGCCAGCAGTGCGGGACTAGCGGATTTAGGCAATGAGCAGTTCTTC. The encoded protein is CASSAGLADLGNEQFF.

V and J are TRBV7-2 and TRBJ1-1; D not certain. CDR3 length equals 12 residues. Trimming left V 1 base short and J 11 bases short, with 11 bases between. Germline V lookup: CDR1 SGHTA, CDR2 FQGNSA. CDR3 bases: TGTGCCAGCAGCTTAGTGTCGGTACCGGCTTTCTTT. Encoded protein: CASSLVSVPAFF.

The sample holds one count of this clone. The J gene is TRBJ1-1, the V gene TRBV28; D not certain. Germline V gives CDR1 MDHEN, CDR2 SYDVKM. V was clipped by 5 bases and J by 5 bases, with 18 bases between them. The CDR3 spans 15 residues. The CDR3 region is CASSRSQAGRTEAFF. As DNA, the CDR3 is TGTGCCAGCAGTCGTTCCCAGGCCGGGAGGACTGAAGCTTTCTTT.

This rearrangement joins TRBV20-1 to TRBJ2-7, with 11 bases aligning to TRBD1. Per germline, CDR1 DFQATT and CDR2 SNEGSKA (reference sequence). The J segment lost 7 bases and the V segment lost 3 bases, leaving 5 bases of the junction unmatched. CDR3 size: 13 residues. The CDR3 loop is CSASPGTGGEQYF. The CDR3 DNA reads as TGCAGTGCTAGTCCCGGGACAGGGGGGGAGCAGTACTTC.

The V call is TRBV10-2, the J call TRBJ2-7; 14 bases agree with TRBD2. The CDR3 consists of 17 residues. Per the germline V gene, CDR1 is WSHSY and CDR2 is SAAADI. V gave up 3 bases and J gave up 5 bases; unmatched junction bases: 9. CDR3 protein: CASSDGTRLAGGHEQYF. The CDR3 DNA reads as TGCGCCAGCAGTGATGGGACCCGACTAGCGGGGGGGCACGAGCAGTACTTC.

The chain recombines TRBV10-3 with TRBJ1-5, with D possibly being TRBD1 (6 bases). The CDR3 is 15 amino acids. Germline V gene sequence: CDR1 ENHRY, CDR2 SYGVKD. V was pared by 0 bases and J by 6 bases, with 12 bases between. CDR3 loop: CAISESKGGPQPQHF. For the CDR3, the DNA is TGTGCCATCAGTGAGTCTAAGGGGGGGCCTCAGCCCCAGCATTTT.

The V gene is TRBV28, the J gene TRBJ1-5; 7 bases agree with TRBD1. V dropped 2 bases and J dropped 6; count of bases not matched to a gene: 7. This CDR3 has 15 residues. Germline values: CDR1 MDHEN, CDR2 SYDVKM. CDR3 nucleotides: TGTGCCAGCAGTTTACCGACAGGGTTGGGTCAGCCCCAGCATTTT. Protein: CASSLPTGLGQPQHF.

Here the CDR3 DNA reads TGTGCCAGTAGTACGAGACTAGCGGGAGGGCCGGGGGAGACCCAGTACTTC. Protein: CASSTRLAGGPGETQYF. The genes are TRBV19 and TRBJ2-5; TRBD2 aligns across 14 bases. Per the germline V gene, CDR1 is LNHDA and CDR2 is SQIVND (reference sequence). The CDR3 runs 17 residues. With V trimmed by 4 bases and J by 5 bases, 9 bases remained unmatched. The full variable domain, rest sourced from reference TRBV19 and TRBJ2-5, is DGGITQSPKYLFRKEGQNVTLSCEQNLNHDAMYWYRQDPGQGLRLIYYSQIVNDFQKGDIAEGYSVSREKKESFPLTVTSAQKNPTAFYLCASSTRLAGGPGETQYFGPGTRLLVL.

The gene calls are TRBV19 and TRBJ1-2; 8 positions match TRBD1. The CDR3 runs to 17 residues. Unmatched junction bases numbered 20, after V lost 7 bases and J lost 7 bases. Looked up from germline, CDR1 is LNHDA and CDR2 is SQIVND (reference sequence). CDR3 region: CASIGDRGQGLVGGYTF. CDR3 sequence (DNA): TGTGCCAGTATCGGTGACAGGGGCCAAGGTCTCGTTGGTGGCTACACCTTC.

The chain has TRBV3-1 (or the pseudogene TRBV3-2) and TRBJ2-7, with 12 bases identical to TRBD2. Trimming cost V 5 bases and J 3 bases; bases outside gene matches: 8. This CDR3 has 16 amino acids. Germline V gives CDR1 LGHDT, CDR2 YNNKEL (reference sequence). The CDR3 DNA is TGTGCCAGCAGCGATGAACTAGCGGGGGGCCGCTACGAGCAGTACTTC. It specifies CASSDELAGGRYEQYF.

This clone was seen a handful of times. Other DNA sequences in the sample encode the same CDR3. The rearrangement links TRBV9 to TRBJ1-3; TRBD1 matches 9 bases. V lost 4 bases, J lost 2 bases, and 1 base stayed unmatched. This CDR3 has 14 residues. CDR1 and CDR2 (germline): SGDLS, YYNGEE. CDR3 DNA: TGTGCCAGCAGCCGGGACAGGGCTGGAAACACCATATATTTT. Its translation is CASSRDRAGNTIYF.

This sequence joins TRBV5-8 and TRBJ1-5, with D possibly being TRBD1 (6 bases). The length of the CDR3 is 16 residues. V was pared by 0 bases and J by 5 bases, with 15 bases between. The germline CDR1 and CDR2 sequences are SGHTS and YDEGEE. The chain's CDR3 is CASSLAPGGGDQPQHF. Here the CDR3 DNA reads TGTGCCAGCAGCTTGGCCCCGGGAGGGGGGGATCAGCCCCAGCATTTT.

This clone appeared a single time. The chain combines TRBV24-1 with TRBJ2-7; TRBD2 might be the D (5 bases). This CDR3 spans 13 amino acids. The germline V gene has CDR1 KGHDR and CDR2 SFDVKD. V was clipped by 4 bases and J by 4 bases, with 10 bases between them. As DNA, the CDR3 is TGTGCCACCAGTGAAGGGAGTGAGTACGAGCAGTACTTC. Translated: CATSEGSEYEQYF.

This chain uses TRBV5-1 with TRBJ2-5; 15 nucleotides line up with TRBD2. CDR1 is SGHRS and CDR2 is YFSETQ in the germline V gene. J gave up 4 bases and V 4 bases, and 5 bases lay outside the gene matches. This CDR3 comprises 16 residues. DNA for the CDR3: TGCGCCAGCAGCATGGGACTAGCGGGAGGTCGAGAGACCCAGTACTTC. Its protein product is CASSMGLAGGRETQYF.

V usage is TRBV28 and J usage is TRBJ2-3; 7 nucleotides line up with TRBD1. Trimming removed 6 bases from V and 15 bases from J; junction bases left unmatched: 9. Germline CDR1 reads MDHEN; CDR2 reads SYDVKM. CDR3 length: 11 amino acids. CDR3 in amino acids: CASRASGQTYF. The CDR3 DNA sequence: TGTGCCAGCAGGGCCTCGGGACAGACTTATTTT.

This chain links TRBV7-9 with TRBJ2-7; 11 bases are a match to TRBD1. The CDR3 totals 14 residues. The germline V gene encodes CDR1 SEHNR and CDR2 FQNEAQ (reference sequence). Losses at the gene ends were 3 bases for V and 5 bases for J; bases not matched to a gene: 3. The CDR3 here is CASSLGQGDDEQYF. CDR3 bases: TGTGCCAGCAGCTTGGGACAGGGGGACGACGAGCAGTACTTC.

The gene calls are TRBV9 and TRBJ2-7, with unresolved D. This CDR3 has 15 residues. Germline CDR1 SGDLS, CDR2 YYNGEE. Trimming took 4 bases from V and 0 from J, leaving 14 bases between them. CDR3 sequence reads: CASSPARASSYEQYF. In nucleotides, the CDR3 is TGTGCCAGCAGCCCCGCCCGTGCCAGCTCCTACGAGCAGTACTTC.

V and J are TRBV6-2 or TRBV6-3 and TRBJ1-4; D may be TRBD1 (5 bases). From germline, CDR1 is MNHEY and CDR2 SVGEGT. V was clipped by 6 bases and J by 0 bases, with 11 bases between them. The CDR3 has 15 amino acids. DNA of the CDR3: TGTGCCAGCAGCCGCGGGGCCGCAACTAATGAAAAACTGTTTTTT. Protein product: CASSRGAATNEKLFF.

This clone was counted only a few times. V and J are TRBV21-1 and TRBJ1-5; the table assigns TRBD1, which was not confirmed against the DNA. TRBV21-1 is described as a pseudogene. The CDR3 contains 15 residues. The CDR3 is CASSTTGRSNQPQHF. CDR3 in DNA: TGTGCCAGCAGCACGACAGGGAGAAGCAATCAGCCCCAGCATTTT.

The chain is built from TRBV5-4 and TRBJ1-4, with a weak D call TRBD1 (6 bases). Trimming left V 0 bases short and J 5 bases short, with 14 bases between. This CDR3 region has 16 residues. CDR1 and CDR2 (germline): SGHNT, YYREEE (reference sequence). In DNA, the CDR3 is TGTGCCAGCAGCTTGGGTGGATCGACAGGAAATGAAAAACTGTTTTTT. Its translation: CASSLGGSTGNEKLFF.

In DNA form, the CDR3 reads TGTGCCAGCAGACCAATTGCTCGGGGGGATAGCAATCAGCCCCAGCATTTT. Its translation: CASRPIARGDSNQPQHF. The chain has TRBV7-6 and TRBJ1-5, with D possibly being TRBD1 (5 bases). V lost 6 bases, J lost 0 bases, and 18 bases lay in between. Germline V gene lookup returns CDR1 SGHVS and CDR2 FNYEAQ. CDR3 length: 17 amino acids.

The V and J genes are TRBV5-4 and TRBJ2-3; D possibly corresponds to TRBD1 (5 bases). CDR3 size: 14 residues. CDR1 SGHNT and CDR2 YYREEE come from the germline V gene (reference sequence). Trimming left V 2 bases short and J 4 bases short, with 11 bases between. The CDR3 protein is CASSLSGQADTQYF. CDR3 DNA: TGTGCCAGCAGCTTATCAGGGCAAGCAGATACGCAGTATTTT.

The gene calls are TRBV28 and TRBJ2-3, with 13 bases that match TRBD2. V shed 4 bases, J shed 6 bases, and the junction held 4 bases outside the gene matches. CDR1 and CDR2 from the germline V gene are MDHEN and SYDVKM. The CDR3 is made up of 15 amino acids. The CDR3, as DNA: TGTGCCAGCAGTTCAGGACTAGCGGGAGACGATACGCAGTATTTT. Amino acid sequence: CASSSGLAGDDTQYF. Full variable domain (rest looked up from reference TRBV28 and TRBJ2-3): DVKVTQSSRYLVKRTGEKVFLECVQDMDHENMFWYRQDPGLGLRLIYFSYDVKMKEKGDIPEGYSVSREKKERFSLILESASTNQTSMYLCASSSGLAGDDTQYFGPGTRLTVL.